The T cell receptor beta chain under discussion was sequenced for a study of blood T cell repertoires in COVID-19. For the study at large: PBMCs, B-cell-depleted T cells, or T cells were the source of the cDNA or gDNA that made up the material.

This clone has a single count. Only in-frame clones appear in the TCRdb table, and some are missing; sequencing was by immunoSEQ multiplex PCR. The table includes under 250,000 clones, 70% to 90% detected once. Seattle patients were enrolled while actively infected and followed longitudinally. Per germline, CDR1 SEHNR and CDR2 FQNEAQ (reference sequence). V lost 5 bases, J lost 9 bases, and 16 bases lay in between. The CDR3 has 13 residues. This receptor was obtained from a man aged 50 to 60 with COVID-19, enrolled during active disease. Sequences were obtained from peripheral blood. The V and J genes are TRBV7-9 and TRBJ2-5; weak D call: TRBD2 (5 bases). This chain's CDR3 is CASSRGGFEAQYF. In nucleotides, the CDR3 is TGTGCCAGCAGCCGGGGTGGATTTGAGGCCCAGTACTTC.